Listed here are 27 T cell receptor beta chains from one sample, sequenced in a study of blood T cell repertoires in COVID-19. This table comes from immunoSEQ multiplex PCR, and its TCRdb copy is limited to in-frame clones, with some not included. The sample yields 150,000 or so clones, about four fifths seen once. The source material was peripheral blood. Receptors originate from a man aged 60 to 69 with acute or convalescent COVID-19.

V usage is TRBV19 and J usage is TRBJ2-1, with TRBD1 matching over 7 bases. Germline V gene sequence: CDR1 LNHDA, CDR2 SQIVND (reference sequence). The CDR3 contains 15 residues. Germline trimming cut 5 bases from V and 9 bases from J; bases unmatched to any gene: 13. In nucleotides, the CDR3 is TGTGCCAGTAGTCTCTTCTCGACAGGGTTAGGTGAGCAGTTCTTC. Encoded protein: CASSLFSTGLGEQFF.

CDR3 residues: CASSFLGADNSPLHF. The CDR3 DNA reads TGTGCCAGCAGTTTTTTGGGGGCGGATAATTCACCCCTCCACTTT. This chain uses TRBV27 with TRBJ1-6; D is perhaps TRBD1 (6 bases). V was shortened by 3 bases and J by 5 bases, with 11 bases between the two germline ends. The CDR3 has 15 residues. The germline CDR1 and CDR2 sequences are MNHEY and SMNVEV (reference sequence).

The V call is TRBV2, the J call TRBJ1-1; possibly TRBD1 for D (5 bases). CDR1 SNHLY and CDR2 FYNNEI come from the germline V gene. Trimming took off 4 bases at V and 5 bases at J, with 11 bases between the two ends. CDR3 length: 13 amino acids. The CDR3 spells CASSVKGQTEAFF. For the CDR3, the DNA is TGTGCCAGCAGTGTAAAGGGGCAGACTGAAGCTTTCTTT.

V and J are TRBV5-1 and TRBJ2-1, with 7 bases identical to TRBD2. This CDR3 has 14 residues. V dropped 0 bases and J dropped 4; count of bases not matched to a gene: 1. Germline loops: CDR1 SGHRS, CDR2 YFSETQ. The CDR3 is CASSLGGGYNEQFF. Written as DNA, the CDR3 is TGCGCCAGCAGCTTGGGCGGGGGTTACAATGAGCAGTTCTTC.

This clone was counted between two and nine times. The chain carries TRBV5-1 and TRBJ2-7; 10 bases are a match to TRBD1. Germline values: CDR1 SGHRS, CDR2 YFSETQ. Trimming removed 4 bases from V and 5 bases from J; junction bases left unmatched: 6. CDR3 length equals 14 residues. The CDR3 is CASSAGQGFNEQYF. The CDR3 DNA sequence: TGCGCCAGCAGCGCGGGACAGGGGTTCAACGAGCAGTACTTC.

J is TRBJ1-6 and V is TRBV5-5; no reliable D call. Germline V gene sequence: CDR1 SGHKS, CDR2 YYEKEE (reference sequence). This CDR3 is 12 amino acids long. The ends were cut back, 3 bases at V and 7 bases at J, with 5 bases in the middle. The CDR3 region has the DNA TGTGCCAGCAGCTCGGAGAATTCACCCCTCCACTTT. Encoded protein: CASSSENSPLHF.

This chain links TRBV18 with TRBJ1-5; tentatively, D is TRBD1 (5 bases). Trimming cost V 2 bases and J 12 bases, with 23 bases left between them. The V gene's germline CDR1 is KGHSH and CDR2 LQKENI. The CDR3 sequence is 16 residues long. The chain's CDR3 is CASSPGVPGDSRGQHF. The DNA of the CDR3 is TGTGCCAGCTCACCAGGGGTTCCGGGGGACTCAAGAGGCCAGCATTTT.

The chain carries TRBV28 and TRBJ1-5, with TRBD1 matching over 7 bases. Germline-derived CDR1 and CDR2 are MDHEN and SYDVKM. V was clipped by 3 bases and J by 2 bases; unmatched bases: 1. The CDR3 has 14 amino acids. The chain's CDR3 is CASSFGQGNQPQHF. DNA of the CDR3: TGTGCCAGCAGTTTCGGACAGGGCAATCAGCCCCAGCATTTT.

The chain carries TRBV4-3 and TRBJ2-1; 10 bases fit TRBD2. Germline V gene lookup returns CDR1 LGHNA and CDR2 YSLEER. V was clipped by 1 base and J by 4 bases; unmatched bases: 7. The CDR3 runs 17 residues. CDR3 coding DNA: TGCGCCAGCAGCCAAGCTACAGCGGGAGGGAGGTACAATGAGCAGTTCTTC. Protein product: CASSQATAGGRYNEQFF.

This chain connects TRBV6-2 or TRBV6-3 to TRBJ2-1, with D unresolved. Germline V gene lookup returns CDR1 MNHEY and CDR2 SVGEGT. V dropped 0 bases and J dropped 9 bases, with 12 bases sitting between them. CDR3 length equals 14 residues. CDR3 sequence: CASSYSTAAAEQFF. CDR3 DNA sequence: TGTGCCAGCAGTTACTCGACGGCGGCGGCTGAGCAGTTCTTC.

The gene calls are TRBV19 and TRBJ2-7; perhaps TRBD2 as D (7 bases). V was pared by 7 bases and J by 2 bases, with 12 bases between. The length of the CDR3 is 13 residues. Per germline, CDR1 LNHDA and CDR2 SQIVND (reference sequence). The CDR3 DNA sequence: TGTGCCAGTATGGGGGGGCCCCCCTACGAGCAGTACTTC. Amino acids: CASMGGPPYEQYF. Using reference TRBV19 and TRBJ2-7 for the parts outside the CDR3, the full variable domain is DGGITQSPKYLFRKEGQNVTLSCEQNLNHDAMYWYRQDPGQGLRLIYYSQIVNDFQKGDIAEGYSVSREKKESFPLTVTSAQKNPTAFYLCASMGGPPYEQYFGPGTRLTVT.

The chain links TRBV6-5 to TRBJ1-6; TRBD1 aligns across 8 bases. The junction had 10 bases not matched to a gene; V was cut back by 6 bases and J by 6 bases. In germline, CDR1 is MNHEY, CDR2 SVGAGI. This CDR3 comprises 16 residues. As DNA, the CDR3 is TGTGCCAGCAGCTACGGGGCAGGGGGCGGTAATTCACCCCTCCACTTT. Protein product: CASSYGAGGGNSPLHF.

This clone came up a few times. V is TRBV7-3 and J is TRBJ2-1; 11 bases align to TRBD2. Germline V gene data show CDR1 as SGHTA and CDR2 as FQGTGA. V was pared by 6 bases and J by 8 bases, with 12 bases of the junction left unmatched. The CDR3 has 16 residues. CDR3 in amino acids: CASSQFGLAGGDEQFF. The CDR3 region has the DNA TGTGCCAGCAGTCAGTTCGGCCTAGCGGGGGGCGATGAGCAGTTCTTC.

The chain uses TRBV5-6 and TRBJ1-3; D is possibly TRBD1 (5 bases). V shed 7 bases and J shed 0 bases, with 14 bases lying between them. CDR3 length: 15 residues. Per the germline V gene, CDR1 is SGHDT and CDR2 is YYEEEE. CDR3 residues: CASGVGQNSGNTIYF. The CDR3 bases are TGTGCCAGCGGGGTGGGGCAAAACTCTGGAAACACCATATATTTT.

The chain couples TRBV5-4 to TRBJ2-4, with 7 bases that match TRBD1. V dropped 5 bases and J dropped 7; count of bases not matched to a gene: 9. The V gene's germline CDR1 is SGHNT and CDR2 YYREEE (reference sequence). The CDR3 sequence is 14 residues long. CDR3 residues: CASRPEGARNIQYF. DNA for the CDR3: TGTGCCAGCAGACCTGAGGGGGCTCGGAACATTCAGTACTTC.

This clone was seen a single time. The rearrangement links TRBV7-2 to TRBJ1-3, with unresolved D. Germline CDR1 and CDR2: SGHTA and FQGNSA. This CDR3 comprises 16 residues. The V end was cut by 5 bases, the J end by 2 bases, with 16 bases between. In DNA, the CDR3 is TGTGCCAGCAGCCCGACAACCCCTACTGCTGGAAACACCATATATTTT. Translating it yields CASSPTTPTAGNTIYF.

The chain couples TRBV5-4 to TRBJ1-2, with 9 positions matching TRBD1. The CDR3 length is 17 residues. With V trimmed by 5 bases and J by 7 bases, 18 bases remained unmatched. The germline V gene encodes CDR1 SGHNT and CDR2 YYREEE (reference sequence). The CDR3 coding sequence is TGTGCCAGCAGTTACGGACAGGGGAGCGCTTCTATTGGTGGCTACACCTTC. This sequence encodes CASSYGQGSASIGGYTF.

The chain has TRBV12-5 and TRBJ1-1, with 8 bases identical to TRBD1. Germline V gene sequence: CDR1 LGHNT, CDR2 FRNRAP. This CDR3 spans 15 amino acids. V was pared by 1 base and J by 1 base, with 2 bases of the junction left unmatched. The CDR3 region has the DNA TGTGCTAGTGGTTTGGGGACAGGGACGAACACTGAAGCTTTCTTT. This translates into CASGLGTGTNTEAFF.

Here the CDR3 reads CASSLGQGIGGLNSPLHF. CDR3 bases: TGTGCCAGCAGCTTGGGACAGGGGATTGGGGGGCTTAATTCACCCCTCCACTTT. The gene calls are TRBV7-2 and TRBJ1-6, with TRBD1 matching over 10 bases. CDR1 SGHTA and CDR2 FQGNSA come from the germline V gene. After removal of 3 bases from V and 6 bases from J, the junction contained 11 bases not matched to a gene. CDR3 length: 18 residues.

The V call is TRBV29-1, the J call TRBJ2-7; TRBD1 agrees at 10 bases. Germline CDR1 and CDR2: SQVTM and ANQGSEA. There are 13 residues in the CDR3. The V gene end was trimmed by 3 bases and the J gene end by 7 bases; junction bases not matched to a gene: 6. This CDR3 reads CSVDGTGALEQYF. The CDR3 DNA is TGCAGCGTTGACGGGACAGGGGCGTTGGAGCAGTACTTC.

This chain joins TRBV18 and TRBJ2-1; perhaps TRBD2 as D (5 bases). This CDR3 comprises 15 residues. Germline loops: CDR1 KGHSH, CDR2 LQKENI. Between the trimmed V and J ends, which lost 1 base and 6 bases, there was a span of 13 bases. CDR3 region: CASSPQGQRTNEQFF. The DNA of the CDR3 is TGTGCCAGCTCACCACAGGGTCAGCGGACCAATGAGCAGTTCTTC.

J is TRBJ2-7 and V is TRBV12-3 or TRBV12-4, with TRBD1 as a possible D gene (6 bases). Trimming took 4 bases from V and 6 from J, leaving 13 bases between them. The length of the CDR3 is 13 residues. CDR3 bases: TGTGCCAGCAGTTGGACAGTGACGAGCGAGCAGTACTTC. Translated: CASSWTVTSEQYF.

V gene TRBV19 combines with J gene TRBJ2-3; 8 bases align to TRBD2. The CDR3 extends over 15 amino acids. CDR1 and CDR2 from the germline V gene are LNHDA and SQIVND (reference sequence). The V gene end was trimmed by 8 bases and the J gene end by 6 bases; junction bases not matched to a gene: 13. CDR3 sequence (DNA): TGTGCCAGTGCGTCGGCGGGGGGTCATCGGGATACGCAGTATTTT. Protein: CASASAGGHRDTQYF.

This clone appeared a single time. J is TRBJ2-7 and V is TRBV3-1 (or the pseudogene TRBV3-2), with TRBD1 matching 8 bases. The J segment lost 6 bases and the V segment lost 0 bases, leaving 7 bases of the junction unmatched. This CDR3 spans 15 amino acids. Germline-derived CDR1 and CDR2 are LGHDT and YNNKEL (reference sequence). Written as DNA, the CDR3 is TGTGCCAGCAGCCAAGATGGACAGGGTCGCAGCGAGCAGTACTTC. This sequence encodes CASSQDGQGRSEQYF.

The chain recombines TRBV7-2 with TRBJ2-7; 14 bases fit TRBD2. Germline V gene lookup returns CDR1 SGHTA and CDR2 FQGNSA. The CDR3 totals 16 residues. J was trimmed by 6 bases and V by 3 bases; bases with no gene match: 7. CDR3 region: CASSFQGLAGGAEQYF. CDR3 coding DNA: TGTGCCAGCAGCTTTCAAGGACTAGCGGGAGGTGCCGAGCAGTACTTC. Full variable domain (rest looked up from reference TRBV7-2 and TRBJ2-7): GAGVSQSPSNKVTEKGKDVELRCDPISGHTALYWYRQSLGQGLEFLIYFQGNSAPDKSGLPSDRFSAERTGGSVSTLTIQRTQQEDSAVYLCASSFQGLAGGAEQYFGPGTRLTVT.

The chain links TRBV19 to TRBJ1-5, with D possibly TRBD1 on 6 matching bases. Looked up from germline, CDR1 is LNHDA and CDR2 is SQIVND (reference sequence). CDR3 length: 14 residues. Trimming shortened V by 7 bases and J by 7 bases, and 17 bases separated the two germline ends. In DNA, the CDR3 is TGTGCCAGTATTTCGGGGGGGGCCGGGCAGCCCCAGCATTTT. Translating it yields CASISGGAGQPQHF.

This clone appeared a single time. The rearrangement links TRBV19 to TRBJ1-5, with D hard to call. This CDR3 has 15 amino acids. Per the germline V gene, CDR1 is LNHDA and CDR2 is SQIVND (reference sequence). V lost 0 bases, J lost 1 base, and 7 bases lay in between. CDR3 residues: CASSIDPQSNQPQHF. CDR3 bases: TGTGCCAGTAGTATAGATCCGCAGAGCAATCAGCCCCAGCATTTT.